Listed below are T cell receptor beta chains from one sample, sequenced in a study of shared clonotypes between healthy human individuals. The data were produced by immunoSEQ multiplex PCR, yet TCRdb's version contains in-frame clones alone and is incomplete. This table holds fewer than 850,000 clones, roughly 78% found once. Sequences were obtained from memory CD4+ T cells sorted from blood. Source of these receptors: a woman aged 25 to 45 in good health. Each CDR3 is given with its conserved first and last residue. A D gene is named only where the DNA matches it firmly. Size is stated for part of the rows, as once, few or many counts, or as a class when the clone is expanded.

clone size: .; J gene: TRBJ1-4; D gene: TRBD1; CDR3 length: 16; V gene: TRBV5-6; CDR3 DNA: TGTGCCAGCAGCTTGACCCCGGGACAGAGAAATGAAAAACTGTTTTTT; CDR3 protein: CASSLTPGQRNEKLFF
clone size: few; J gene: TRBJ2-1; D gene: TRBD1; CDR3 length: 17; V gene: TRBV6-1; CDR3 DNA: TGTGCCAGCAGTGTCTCCGCAGGGGGCGCGGTAGGCAATGAGCAGTTCTTC; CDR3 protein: CASSVSAGGAVGNEQFF
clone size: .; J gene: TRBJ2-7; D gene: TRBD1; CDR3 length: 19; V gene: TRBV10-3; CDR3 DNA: TGTGCCATCAGTGAGTCGTTTGGGACAGTAACCCGTTCCCTCTACGAGCAGTACTTC; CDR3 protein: CAISESFGTVTRSLYEQYF
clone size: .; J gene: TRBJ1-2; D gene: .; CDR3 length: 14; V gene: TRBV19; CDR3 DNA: TGTGCCAGTAGTTACCGTGCAAATCAGGTCGGCTACACCTTC; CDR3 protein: CASSYRANQVGYTF
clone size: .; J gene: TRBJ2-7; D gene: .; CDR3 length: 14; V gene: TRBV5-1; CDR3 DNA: TGCGCCAGCAGCTTAGGGTCGGATACCTACGAGCAGTACTTC; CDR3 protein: CASSLGSDTYEQYF
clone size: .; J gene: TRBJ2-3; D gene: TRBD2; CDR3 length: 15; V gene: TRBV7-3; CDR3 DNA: TGTGCCAGCAGTCGGGACTATACTAGCACAGATACGCAGTATTTT; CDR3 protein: CASSRDYTSTDTQYF
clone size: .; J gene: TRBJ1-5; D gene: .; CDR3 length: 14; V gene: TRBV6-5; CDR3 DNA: TGTGCCAGCAGACAGGACAGATGGTTTCAGCCCCAGCATTTT; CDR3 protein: CASRQDRWFQPQHF
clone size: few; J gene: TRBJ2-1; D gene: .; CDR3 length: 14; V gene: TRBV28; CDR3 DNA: TGTGCCAGCAGTTTTCCCATGGGTTACAATGAGCAGTTCTTC; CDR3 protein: CASSFPMGYNEQFF
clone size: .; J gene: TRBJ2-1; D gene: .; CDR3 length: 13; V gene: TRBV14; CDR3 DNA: TGTGCCAGCAGCCAAGGTGGGAGTTTTGAGCAGTTCTTC; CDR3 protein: CASSQGGSFEQFF
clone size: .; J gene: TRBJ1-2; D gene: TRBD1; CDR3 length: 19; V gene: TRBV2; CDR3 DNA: TGTGCCAGCAGTGCTAGGGGAGGGGGCAGTAACTTCCATAACTATGGCTACACCTTC; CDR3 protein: CASSARGGGSNFHNYGYTF
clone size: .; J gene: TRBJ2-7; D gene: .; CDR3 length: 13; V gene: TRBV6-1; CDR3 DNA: TGTGCCAGCAGGTCCCAGCGTAGCAACGAGCAGTACTTC; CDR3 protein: CASRSQRSNEQYF
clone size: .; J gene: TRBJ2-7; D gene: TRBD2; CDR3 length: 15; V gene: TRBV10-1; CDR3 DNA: TGCGCCAGCAGTGAGCAACTAGCGGGAGGGCGCGAGCAGTACTTC; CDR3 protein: CASSEQLAGGREQYF
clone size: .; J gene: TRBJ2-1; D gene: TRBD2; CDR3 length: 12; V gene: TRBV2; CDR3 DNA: TGTGCCAGCAGTACTAGCGGGGGGAAGCAGTTCTTC; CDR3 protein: CASSTSGGKQFF
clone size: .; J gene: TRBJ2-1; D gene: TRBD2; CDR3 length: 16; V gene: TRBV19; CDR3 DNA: TGTGCCAGTAGGATTAGCGGGGGGCTGGGTGACAATGAGCAGTTCTTC; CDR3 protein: CASRISGGLGDNEQFF
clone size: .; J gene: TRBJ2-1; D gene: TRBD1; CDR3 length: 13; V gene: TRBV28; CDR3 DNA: TGTGCCAGCAGTAGGGACAGAAACAATGAGCAGTTCTTC; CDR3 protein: CASSRDRNNEQFF
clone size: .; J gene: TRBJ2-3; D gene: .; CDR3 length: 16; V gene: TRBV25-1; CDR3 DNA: TGTGCCAGCAGTGAAGAAAATAGAAGGGGCCTGGATACGCAGTATTTT; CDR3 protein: CASSEENRRGLDTQYF